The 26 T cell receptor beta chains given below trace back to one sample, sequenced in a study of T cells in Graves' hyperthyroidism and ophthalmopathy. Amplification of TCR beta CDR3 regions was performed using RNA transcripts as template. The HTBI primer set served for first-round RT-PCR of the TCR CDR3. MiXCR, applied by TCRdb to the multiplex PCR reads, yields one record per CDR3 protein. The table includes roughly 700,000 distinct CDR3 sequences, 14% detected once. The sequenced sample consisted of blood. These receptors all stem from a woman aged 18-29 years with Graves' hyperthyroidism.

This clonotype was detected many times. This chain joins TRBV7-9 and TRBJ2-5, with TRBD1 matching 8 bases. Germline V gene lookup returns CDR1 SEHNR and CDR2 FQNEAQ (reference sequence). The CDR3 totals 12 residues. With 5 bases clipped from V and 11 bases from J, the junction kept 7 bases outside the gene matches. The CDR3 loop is CASSKDRVQQYF. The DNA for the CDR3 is TGTGCCAGCAGCAAGGACAGGGTTCAACAGTACTTC. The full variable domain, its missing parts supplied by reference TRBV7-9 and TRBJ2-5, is DTGVSQNPRHKITKRGQNVTFRCDPISEHNRLYWYRQTLGQGPEFLTYFQNEAQLEKSRLLSDRFSAERPKGSFSTLEIQRTEQGDSAMYLCASSKDRVQQYFGPGTRLLVL.

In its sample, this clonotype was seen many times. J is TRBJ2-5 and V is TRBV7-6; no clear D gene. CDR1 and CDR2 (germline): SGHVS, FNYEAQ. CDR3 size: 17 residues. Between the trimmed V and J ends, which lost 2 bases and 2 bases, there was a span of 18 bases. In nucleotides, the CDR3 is TGTGCCAGCAGCTTAAAACGGGCAACGATGTGGCAAGAGACCCAGTACTTC. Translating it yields CASSLKRATMWQETQYF.

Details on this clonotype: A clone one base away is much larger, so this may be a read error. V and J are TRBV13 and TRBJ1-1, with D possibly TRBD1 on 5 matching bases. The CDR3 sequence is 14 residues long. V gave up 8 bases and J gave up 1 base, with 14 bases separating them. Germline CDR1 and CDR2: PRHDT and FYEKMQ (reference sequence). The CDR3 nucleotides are TGTGCCAGCGGAAGTAAGGGGTGGAACACTGAAGCTTTCTTT. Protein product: CASGSKGWNTEAFF.

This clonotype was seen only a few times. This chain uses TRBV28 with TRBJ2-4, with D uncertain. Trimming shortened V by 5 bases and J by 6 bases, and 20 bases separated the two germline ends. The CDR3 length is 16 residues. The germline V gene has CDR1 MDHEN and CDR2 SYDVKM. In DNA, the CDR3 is TGTGCCAGCAGTCCTCCCCCAGGACGCATGGGAAACATTCAGTACTTC. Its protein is CASSPPPGRMGNIQYF.

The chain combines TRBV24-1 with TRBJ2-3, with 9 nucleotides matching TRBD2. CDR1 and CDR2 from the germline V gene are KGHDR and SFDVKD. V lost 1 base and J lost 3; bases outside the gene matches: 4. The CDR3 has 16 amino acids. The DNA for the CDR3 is TGTGCCACCAGTGATTTTGCTAGCGGGACAACAGATACGCAGTATTTT. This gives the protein CATSDFASGTTDTQYF.

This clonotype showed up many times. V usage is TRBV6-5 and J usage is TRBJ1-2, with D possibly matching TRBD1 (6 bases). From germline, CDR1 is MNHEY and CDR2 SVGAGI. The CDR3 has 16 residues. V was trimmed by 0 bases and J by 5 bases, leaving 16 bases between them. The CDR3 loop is CASSYSVQGGLYGYTF. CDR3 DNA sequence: TGTGCCAGCAGTTACTCGGTGCAAGGGGGGCTTTATGGCTACACCTTC.

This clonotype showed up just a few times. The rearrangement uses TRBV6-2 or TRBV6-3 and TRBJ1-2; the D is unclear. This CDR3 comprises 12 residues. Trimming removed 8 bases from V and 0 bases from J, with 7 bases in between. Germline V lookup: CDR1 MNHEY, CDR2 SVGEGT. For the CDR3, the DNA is TGTGCCAGCGGTAGGGCTAACTATGGCTACACCTTC. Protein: CASGRANYGYTF.

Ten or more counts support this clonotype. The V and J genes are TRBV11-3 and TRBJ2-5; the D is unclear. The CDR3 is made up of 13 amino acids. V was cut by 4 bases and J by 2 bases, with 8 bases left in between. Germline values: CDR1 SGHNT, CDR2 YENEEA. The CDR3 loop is CASSSSRQETQYF. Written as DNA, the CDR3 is TGTGCCAGCAGCTCTTCCAGGCAAGAGACCCAGTACTTC.

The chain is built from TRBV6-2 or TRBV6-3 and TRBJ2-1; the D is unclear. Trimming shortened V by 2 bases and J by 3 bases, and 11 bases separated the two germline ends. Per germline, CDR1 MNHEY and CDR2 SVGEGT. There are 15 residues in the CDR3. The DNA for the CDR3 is TGTGCCAGCAGTTACGGGGTGATGATCTACAATGAGCAGTTCTTC. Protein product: CASSYGVMIYNEQFF.

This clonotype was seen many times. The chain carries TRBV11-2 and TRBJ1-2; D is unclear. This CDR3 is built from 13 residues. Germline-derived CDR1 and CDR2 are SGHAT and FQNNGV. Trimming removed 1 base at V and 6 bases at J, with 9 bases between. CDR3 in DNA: TGTGCCAGCAGCTTAGGCCAGCTCAATGGCTACACCTTC. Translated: CASSLGQLNGYTF.

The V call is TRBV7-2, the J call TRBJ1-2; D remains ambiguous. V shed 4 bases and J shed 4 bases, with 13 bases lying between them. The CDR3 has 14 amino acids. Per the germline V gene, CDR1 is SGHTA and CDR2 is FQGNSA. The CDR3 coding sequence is TGTGCCAGCAGCTCCGAGAAGAGCGCCTATGGCTACACCTTC. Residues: CASSSEKSAYGYTF. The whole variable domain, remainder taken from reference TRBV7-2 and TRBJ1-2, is GAGVSQSPSNKVTEKGKDVELRCDPISGHTALYWYRQSLGQGLEFLIYFQGNSAPDKSGLPSDRFSAERTGGSVSTLTIQRTQQEDSAVYLCASSSEKSAYGYTFGSGTRLTVV.

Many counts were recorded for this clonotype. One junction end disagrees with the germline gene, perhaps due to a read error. The chain's CDR3 is CSARDLGGSDNSPLHF. The CDR3 DNA follows: TGCAGTGCTAGAGACCTAGGGGGCTCCGATAATTCACCCCTCCACTTT. This sequence joins TRBV20-1 and TRBJ1-6; 7 positions agree with TRBD1. CDR1 is DFQATT and CDR2 is SNEGSKA in the germline V gene (reference sequence). The CDR3 length is 16 residues.

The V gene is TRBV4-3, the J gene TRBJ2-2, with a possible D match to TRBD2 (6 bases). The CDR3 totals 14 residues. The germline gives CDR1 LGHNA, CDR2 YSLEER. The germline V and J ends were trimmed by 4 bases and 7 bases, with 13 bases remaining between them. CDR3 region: CASSRRLDVGELFF. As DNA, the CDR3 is TGCGCCAGCAGCCGCCGACTAGACGTCGGGGAGCTGTTTTTT.

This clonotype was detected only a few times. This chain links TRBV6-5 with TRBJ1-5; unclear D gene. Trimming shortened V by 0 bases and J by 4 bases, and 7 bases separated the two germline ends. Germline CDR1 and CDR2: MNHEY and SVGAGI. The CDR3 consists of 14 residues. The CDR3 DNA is TGTGCCAGCAGTTACTCGAACAGAAATCAGCCCCAGCATTTT. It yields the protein CASSYSNRNQPQHF.

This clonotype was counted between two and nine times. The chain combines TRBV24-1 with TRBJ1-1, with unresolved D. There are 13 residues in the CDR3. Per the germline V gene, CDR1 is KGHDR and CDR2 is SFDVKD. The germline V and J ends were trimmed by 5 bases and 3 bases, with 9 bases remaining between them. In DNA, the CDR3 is TGTGCCACCAGTGGGGGAGAATACACTGAAGCTTTCTTT. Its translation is CATSGGEYTEAFF.

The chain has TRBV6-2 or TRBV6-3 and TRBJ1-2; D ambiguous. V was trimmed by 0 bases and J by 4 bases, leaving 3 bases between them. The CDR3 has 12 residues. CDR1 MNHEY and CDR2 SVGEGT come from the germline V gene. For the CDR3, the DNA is TGTGCCAGCAGTTACTCCCCCTATGGCTACACCTTC. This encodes CASSYSPYGYTF.

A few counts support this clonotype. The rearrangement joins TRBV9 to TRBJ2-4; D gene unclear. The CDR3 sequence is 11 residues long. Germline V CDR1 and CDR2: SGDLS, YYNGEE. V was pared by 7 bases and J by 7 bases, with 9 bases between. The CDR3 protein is CASGNGNIQYF. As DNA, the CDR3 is TGTGCCAGCGGGAACGGGAACATTCAGTACTTC. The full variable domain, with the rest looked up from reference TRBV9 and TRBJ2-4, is DSGVTQTPKHLITATGQRVTLRCSPRSGDLSVYWYQQSLDQGLQFLIQYYNGEERAKGNILERFSAQQFPDLHSELNLSSLELGDSALYFCASGNGNIQYFGAGTRLSVL.

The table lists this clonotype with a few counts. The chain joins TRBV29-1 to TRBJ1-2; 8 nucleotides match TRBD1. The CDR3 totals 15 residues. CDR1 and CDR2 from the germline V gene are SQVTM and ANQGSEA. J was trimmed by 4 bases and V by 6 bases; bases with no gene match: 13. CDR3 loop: CSVKAGQGGSYGYTF. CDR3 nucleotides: TGCAGCGTGAAGGCCGGACAGGGAGGTAGCTATGGCTACACCTTC.

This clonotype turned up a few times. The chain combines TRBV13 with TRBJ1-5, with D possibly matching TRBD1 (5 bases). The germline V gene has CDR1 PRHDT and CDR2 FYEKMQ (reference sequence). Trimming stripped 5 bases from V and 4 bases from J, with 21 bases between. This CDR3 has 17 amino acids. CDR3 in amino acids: CASSLRGEGSGNQPQHF. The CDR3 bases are TGTGCCAGCAGCCTCCGAGGGGAGGGTTCGGGGAATCAGCCCCAGCATTTT.

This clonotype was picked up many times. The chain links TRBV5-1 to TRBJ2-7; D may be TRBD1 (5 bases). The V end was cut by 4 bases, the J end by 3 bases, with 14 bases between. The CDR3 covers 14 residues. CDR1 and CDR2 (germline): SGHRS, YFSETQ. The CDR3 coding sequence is TGCGCCAGCAGCCCCGACAGTGCTGACTACGAGCAGTACTTC. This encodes CASSPDSADYEQYF.

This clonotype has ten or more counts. CDR3 sequence reads: CAWSTGTNTEAFF. The CDR3 DNA is TGTGCCTGGAGTACAGGGACGAACACTGAAGCTTTCTTT. The gene calls are TRBV30 and TRBJ1-1; D is possibly TRBD1 (6 bases). Between the trimmed V and J ends, which lost 2 bases and 1 base, there was a span of 8 bases. This CDR3 spans 13 amino acids. Germline assignment: CDR1 GTSNPN and CDR2 SVGIG (reference sequence).

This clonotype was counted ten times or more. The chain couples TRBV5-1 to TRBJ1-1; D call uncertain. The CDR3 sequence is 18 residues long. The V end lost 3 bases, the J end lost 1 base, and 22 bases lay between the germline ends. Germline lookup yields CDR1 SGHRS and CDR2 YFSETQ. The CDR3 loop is CASSSGIGVSGGNTEAFF. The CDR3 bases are TGCGCCAGCAGCTCTGGAATCGGGGTTTCGGGCGGGAACACTGAAGCTTTCTTT. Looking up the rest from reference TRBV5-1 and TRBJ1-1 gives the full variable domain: KAGVTQTPRYLIKTRGQQVTLSCSPISGHRSVSWYQQTPGQGLQFLFEYFSETQRNKGNFPGRFSGRQFSNSRSEMNVSTLELGDSALYLCASSSGIGVSGGNTEAFFGQGTRLTVV.

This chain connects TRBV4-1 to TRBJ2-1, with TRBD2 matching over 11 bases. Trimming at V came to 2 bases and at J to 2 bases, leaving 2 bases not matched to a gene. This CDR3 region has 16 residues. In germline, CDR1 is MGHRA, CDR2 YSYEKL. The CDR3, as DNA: TGCGCCAGCAGCCAACGGGGACTAGCGGCCTACAATGAGCAGTTCTTC. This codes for CASSQRGLAAYNEQFF.

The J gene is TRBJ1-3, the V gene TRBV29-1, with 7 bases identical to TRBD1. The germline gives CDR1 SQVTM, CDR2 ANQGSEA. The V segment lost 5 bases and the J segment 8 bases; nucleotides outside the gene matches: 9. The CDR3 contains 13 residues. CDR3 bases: TGCAGCGTTTTGACAGGGACTGGGGACACCATATATTTT. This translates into CSVLTGTGDTIYF.

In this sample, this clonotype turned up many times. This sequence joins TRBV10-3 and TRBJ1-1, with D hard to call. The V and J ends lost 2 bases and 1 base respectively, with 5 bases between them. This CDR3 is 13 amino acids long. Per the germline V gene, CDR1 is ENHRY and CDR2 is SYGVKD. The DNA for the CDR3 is TGTGCCATCAGTGAGGCAGGGAACACTGAAGCTTTCTTT. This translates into CAISEAGNTEAFF.

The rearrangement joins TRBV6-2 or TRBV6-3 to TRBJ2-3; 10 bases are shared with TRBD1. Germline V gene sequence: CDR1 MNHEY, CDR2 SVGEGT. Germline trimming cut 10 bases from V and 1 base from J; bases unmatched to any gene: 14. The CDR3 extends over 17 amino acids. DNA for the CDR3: TGTGCCACCATTGGCTTACCGGGACAGGGGCGCACAGATACGCAGTATTTT. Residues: CATIGLPGQGRTDTQYF.